This T cell receptor (beta chain) was identified during a study of blood T cell repertoires in COVID-19. Original processing methods: Researchers report that nucleated cell counts were estimated from reference gene primer amplification. Sequencing was performed with immunoSEQ multiplex PCR; in TCRdb, only in-frame clones are kept and a portion is missing. Clone size and V and J calls were adopted from that table, with D and trimming inferred from the DNA. This sample carries hundreds of thousands of clones, around nine tenths of them seen once, and the ten largest clones take 10% to 12%. The receptor was derived from a woman in her twenties or thirties with COVID-19, enrolled during active disease. The sequenced material came from peripheral blood.

The CDR3 DNA sequence: TGTGCCAGTAGTTCGTCACTAGCGGGACAATACGAGCAGTACTTC. Translating gives CASSSSLAGQYEQYF. The V gene is TRBV19, the J gene TRBJ2-7, with TRBD2 matching 10 bases. V was clipped by 5 bases and J by 4 bases; unmatched bases: 8. CDR1 and CDR2 (germline): LNHDA, SQIVND (reference sequence). The CDR3 has 15 amino acids.